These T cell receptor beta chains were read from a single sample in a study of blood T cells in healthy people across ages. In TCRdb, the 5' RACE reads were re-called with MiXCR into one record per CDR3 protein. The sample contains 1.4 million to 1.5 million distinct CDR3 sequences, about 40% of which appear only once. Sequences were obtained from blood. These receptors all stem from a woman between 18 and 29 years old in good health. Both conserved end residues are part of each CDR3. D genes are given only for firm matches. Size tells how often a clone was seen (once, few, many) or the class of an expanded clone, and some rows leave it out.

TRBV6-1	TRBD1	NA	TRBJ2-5	TGTGCCAGCAGTGAACTTCTGGGACAGGGTAGAGAGACCCAGTACTTC	CASSELLGQGRETQYF
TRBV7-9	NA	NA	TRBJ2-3	TGTGCCAGCAGCCTACAGGGGGCTAGCGGGAGTGATACGCAGTATTTT	CASSLQGASGSDTQYF
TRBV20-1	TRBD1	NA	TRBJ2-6	TGCAGTGGGGCAACCGGGACAGGGACCGTCCTGACTTTC	CSGATGTGTVLTF
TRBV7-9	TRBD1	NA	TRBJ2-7	TGTGCCAGCAGCGGGGGACAGGGGTTTCCCTACGAGCAGTACTTC	CASSGGQGFPYEQYF
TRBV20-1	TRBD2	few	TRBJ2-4	TGCAGTGCTAGAAACCGGAGCGGGGACGATCTAGCCAAAAACATTCAGTACTTC	CSARNRSGDDLAKNIQYF
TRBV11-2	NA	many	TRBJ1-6	TGTGCCAGCAGCTTAGAGAATAATTCACCCCTCCACTTT	CASSLENNSPLHF
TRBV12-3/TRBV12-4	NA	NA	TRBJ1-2	TGTGCCAGCAGTTTAGTTCCGGCAGGCTATGGCTACACCTTC	CASSLVPAGYGYTF
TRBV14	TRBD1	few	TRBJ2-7	TGTGTCAGCAGTAAGAGGACAGGATTGAGCTCCTACGAGCAGTACTTC	CVSSKRTGLSSYEQYF
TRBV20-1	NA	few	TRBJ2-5	TGCAGTGCTAGAAGGTCAGAGACCCAGTACTTC	CSARRSETQYF
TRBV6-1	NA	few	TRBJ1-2	TGTGCCAGCAGGTTAGGGGGGACCTATGGCTACACCTTC	CASRLGGTYGYTF
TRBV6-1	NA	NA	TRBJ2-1	TGTGCCAGCAGTGAAGGGGGGGGGCACTACAATGAGCAGTTCTTC	CASSEGGGHYNEQFF
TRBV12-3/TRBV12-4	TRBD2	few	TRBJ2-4	TGTGCCAGCAGTTTGGGACTAGCGGGAGTTGCGGAGCAGTACTTC	CASSLGLAGVAEQYF
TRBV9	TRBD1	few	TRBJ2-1	TGTGCCAGCAGCGTATCCACAGGGGGCTCCTACAATGAGCAGTTCTTC	CASSVSTGGSYNEQFF
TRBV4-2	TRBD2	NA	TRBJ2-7	TGTACCAGCAGCCAAGATGCCACTAGCGGCTCATACGAGCAGTACTTC	CTSSQDATSGSYEQYF
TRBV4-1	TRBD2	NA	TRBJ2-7	TGCGCCAGCAGCCAACCTAGCGGGACCTACGAGCAGTACTTC	CASSQPSGTYEQYF
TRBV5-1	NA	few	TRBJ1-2	TGCGCCAGCACCCTCCTTGCAGGAGCTAACTATGGCTACACCTTC	CASTLLAGANYGYTF
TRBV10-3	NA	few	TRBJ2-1	TGTGCCATCACCGGAGGTGAGCAGTTCTTC	CAITGGEQFF
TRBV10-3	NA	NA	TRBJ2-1	TGTGCCATCGGATCCTACCTGAATGAGCAGTTCTTC	CAIGSYLNEQFF
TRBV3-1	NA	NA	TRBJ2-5	TGTGCCAGCAGCCAAAGAGGGGGGACCCAAGAGACCCAGTACTTC	CASSQRGGTQETQYF
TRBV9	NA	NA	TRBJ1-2	TGTGCCAGCAGCCCCCGGGACATGGGCTATGGCTACACCTTC	CASSPRDMGYGYTF
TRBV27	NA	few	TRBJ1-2	TGTGCCAGCAGTCCTAGCCTCCAGGTCTCGGGCGGCTACACCTTC	CASSPSLQVSGGYTF
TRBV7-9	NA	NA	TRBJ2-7	TGTGCCAGCAGCCCACAGTCAGGGTACGAGCAGTACTTC	CASSPQSGYEQYF
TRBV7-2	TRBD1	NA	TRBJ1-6	TGTGCCAGCAGCGACCGACAGGGGAGGGATTCACCCCTCCACTTT	CASSDRQGRDSPLHF
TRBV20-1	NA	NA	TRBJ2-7	TGCAGTGCTAGGGGGGGGCTCTACGAGCAGTACTTC	CSARGGLYEQYF
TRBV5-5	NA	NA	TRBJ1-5	TGTGCCAGCAGCTTCGAAGGCCGCAATCAGCCCCAGCATTTT	CASSFEGRNQPQHF
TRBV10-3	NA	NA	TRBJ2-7	TGTGCCATCAGAAAGGACGATGACGAGCAGTACTTC	CAIRKDDDEQYF
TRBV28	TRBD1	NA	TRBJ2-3	TGTGCCAGCAACGGAGACAGGGGATTTGCAGATACGCAGTATTTT	CASNGDRGFADTQYF
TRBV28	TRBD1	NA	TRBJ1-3	TGTGCCACACAGGGGCCGCCTCAGGAAAACACCATATATTTT	CATQGPPQENTIYF
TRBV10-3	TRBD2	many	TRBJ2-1	TGTGCCATCAAGGATAGCGGGGGCCAAAACAATGAGCAGTTCTTC	CAIKDSGGQNNEQFF
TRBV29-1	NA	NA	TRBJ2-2	TGCAGCGTTGAAGACTCCACCGGGGAGCTGTTTTTT	CSVEDSTGELFF
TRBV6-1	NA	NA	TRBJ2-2	TGTGCCAGCAGTGCCGACAGGATGAACACCGGGGAGCTGTTTTTT	CASSADRMNTGELFF
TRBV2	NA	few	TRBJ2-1	TGTGCCACCTGTCCGGAGAGCAATGAGCAGTTCTTC	CATCPESNEQFF
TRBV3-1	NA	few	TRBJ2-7	TGTGCCAGCAGCGGTACCCCAGGCGCGGTCCACGAGCAGTACTTC	CASSGTPGAVHEQYF